This is a list of T cell receptor beta chains from one sample in a study of somatic mutations in cytotoxic T cells in rheumatoid arthritis. Profiled with immunoSEQ multiplex PCR; TCRdb holds only in-frame clones, not every one. The sample includes some 20,000 clones, over 80% of them seen just once. What was sequenced was CD8+ T cells sorted from blood. The origin of the receptors is an adult with rheumatoid arthritis. Both conserved end residues are part of each CDR3. The D gene is left open where the match is weak. Part of the rows lack a size; the others show once, few, many or a class for expanded clones.

TRBV10-2	once	TRBJ1-5	NA	TGCGCCAGCAGTGATTATGGCAGTATCGATAGCAATCAGCCCCAGCATTTT	CASSDYGSIDSNQPQHF
TRBV9	few	TRBJ2-3	TRBD2	TGTGCCAGCAGCGTGGGACTAGCGGGTGTGGATACGCAGTATTTT	CASSVGLAGVDTQYF
TRBV27	NA	TRBJ1-5	NA	TGTGCCAGCAGAGATAAGGGGGGCAATCAGCCCCAGCATTTT	CASRDKGGNQPQHF
TRBV5-4	NA	TRBJ2-5	TRBD2	TGTGCCAGCAGGACGGGGGAGGGAGAGACCCAGTACTTC	CASRTGEGETQYF
TRBV27	NA	TRBJ2-1	TRBD1	TGTGCCAGCAGCCAAATGTGGACAGGGTTCACCTACAATGAGCAGTTCTTC	CASSQMWTGFTYNEQFF
TRBV2	NA	TRBJ1-2	TRBD1	TGTGCCAGCAACGCAGGGGGGTCGAACTATGGCTACACCTTC	CASNAGGSNYGYTF
TRBV6-4	NA	TRBJ2-2	NA	TGTGCCAGCAGTGACAGGGGGACCGGGGAGCTGTTTTTT	CASSDRGTGELFF
TRBV4-1	NA	TRBJ1-3	NA	TGCGCCAGCAGCCAAGAGGGCGCCAGGAACTCTGGAAACACCATATATTTT	CASSQEGARNSGNTIYF
TRBV7-6	few	TRBJ2-2	TRBD1	TGTGCCAGCACCCTAACAGGGGGCTCGGGGGAGCTGTTTTTT	CASTLTGGSGELFF
TRBV10-2	NA	TRBJ1-1	TRBD1	TGCGCCACCGGCGGTGGGACAGGGCTATTAGGGGACACTGAAGCTTTCTTT	CATGGGTGLLGDTEAFF
TRBV7-9	NA	TRBJ1-4	NA	TGTGCCAGCAGCTTTTTGGCGTCAAATGAAAAACTGTTTTTT	CASSFLASNEKLFF
TRBV6-5	NA	TRBJ2-5	TRBD2	TGTGCCACCCTTAGCGGGGGGGCCAGGGGAGAGACCCAGTACTTC	CATLSGGARGETQYF
TRBV9	NA	TRBJ1-3	NA	TGTGCCAGCAGCGAAGAGGATTCAAACACCATATATTTT	CASSEEDSNTIYF
TRBV7-2	once	TRBJ2-7	NA	TGTGCCAGCAGTCCCGACCGCGAGCAGTACTTC	CASSPDREQYF
TRBV5-4	NA	TRBJ2-3	TRBD2	TGTGCCAGCAGCCGGGGACTAGCGGGGGGCCTACCTTACACAGATACGCAGTATTTT	CASSRGLAGGLPYTDTQYF
TRBV7-9	NA	TRBJ2-5	TRBD2	TGTGCCAGCAGCTTAGTCGCGGGGGGTCTCCTTCAAGAGACCCAGTACTTC	CASSLVAGGLLQETQYF
TRBV7-9	NA	TRBJ2-7	NA	TGTGCCAGCAGCCCCCCCCTTGACGAGCAGTACTTC	CASSPPLDEQYF
TRBV19	NA	TRBJ1-5	NA	TGTGCCAGTAGTATCTTTGGGGTTGGTCAGCCCCAGCATTTT	CASSIFGVGQPQHF
TRBV5-6	NA	TRBJ1-3	NA	TGTGCCAGCAGCTTGGCCCCCGTCTCTGGAAACACCATATATTTT	CASSLAPVSGNTIYF
TRBV7-9	once	TRBJ1-3	TRBD1	TGTGCCAGCAGCTTGCCAGACAGGGTCGGAAACACCATATATTTT	CASSLPDRVGNTIYF
TRBV4-1	NA	TRBJ1-3	NA	TGCGCCAGCAGCCCGGGGGACACCATATATTTT	CASSPGDTIYF
TRBV6-1	NA	TRBJ2-7	NA	TGTGCCAGCAGTGAAGGGGTGGGGGCGGCATACGAGCAGTACTTC	CASSEGVGAAYEQYF
TRBV9	NA	TRBJ2-1	NA	TGTGCCAGCAGCGTAACAGGGCCTTCCTACAATGAGCAGTTCTTC	CASSVTGPSYNEQFF
TRBV27	NA	TRBJ2-3	TRBD1	TGTGCCAGCAGGACCGGGACAGTAAGCACAGATACGCAGTATTTT	CASRTGTVSTDTQYF
TRBV5-1	NA	TRBJ2-1	TRBD1	TGCGCCAGCAGCTTGGGGACAGGGACCTACAATGAGCAGTTCTTC	CASSLGTGTYNEQFF
TRBV7-7	NA	TRBJ2-5	TRBD2	TGTGCCAGCAGCAGAAAGCGGGAGAACCAAGAGACCCAGTACTTC	CASSRKRENQETQYF
TRBV9	NA	TRBJ1-3	NA	TGTGCCAGCAGCGTGCATCAGGGAAGTGGAAACACCATATATTTT	CASSVHQGSGNTIYF
TRBV19	NA	TRBJ2-7	TRBD2	TGTGCCAGTAGTCCCCGGGAGGGTGCCTACGAGCAGTACTTC	CASSPREGAYEQYF
TRBV10-1	NA	TRBJ2-3	NA	TGCGCCAGCAGCAAAAGGCACCCAAGCACAGATACGCAGTATTTT	CASSKRHPSTDTQYF
TRBV10-1	once	TRBJ2-3	NA	TGCGCCAGCAGTGATAGGACTTCAGATACGCAGTATTTT	CASSDRTSDTQYF
TRBV7-8	once	TRBJ1-5	NA	TGTGCCAGCAGCTTTTCAGAGACTAGCAATCAGCCCCAGCATTTT	CASSFSETSNQPQHF
TRBV27	NA	TRBJ1-1	NA	TGTGCCAGCAGTTTAGTGGTGAACACTGAAGCTTTCTTT	CASSLVVNTEAFF
TRBV6-5	few	TRBJ2-7	TRBD1	TGTGCCAGCAGTTTGACAGGGAGACCCTACGAGCAGTACTTC	CASSLTGRPYEQYF
TRBV19	NA	TRBJ2-1	NA	TGTGCCAGTAGTATTTGGGAGGTGCACGATGAGCAGTTCTTC	CASSIWEVHDEQFF
TRBV28	NA	TRBJ1-5	NA	TGTGCCAGCAGTGGCAGACAATATAGCAATCAGCCCCAGCATTTT	CASSGRQYSNQPQHF